The T cell receptor beta chain under discussion was sequenced for a study of T cells after yellow fever vaccination. This clonotype has a handful of counts. Antigen unknown. Germline-derived CDR1 and CDR2 are DFQATT and SNEGSKA (reference sequence). The CDR3 covers 13 residues. Trimming stripped 5 bases from V and 5 bases from J, with 15 bases between. Generation of TCR cDNA used 5'RACE template switching (which added a universal primer site and UMIs). Each CDR3 protein is one row after TCRdb ran MiXCR on the 5' RACE reads. Of roughly 300,000 distinct CDR3 sequences in the sample, approximately 8% were seen once. Study outcomes and limitations: Among all clonotypes, a small share was observed in both CD4 and CD8 compartments.

Sequenced here: PBMCs, sampled approximately 40 days after the first yellow fever vaccination. This sequence originates from a man aged 18 to 30 who received the YFV17D yellow fever vaccine. V gene TRBV20-1 combines with J gene TRBJ1-1; D is ambiguous. In nucleotides, the CDR3 is TGCAGTGCTCCCACCAGCCCCGGGACTGAAGCTTTCTTT. It translates to CSAPTSPGTEAFF.